These 3 T cell receptor beta chains were all obtained from the same sample, sequenced in a study of blood T cells in healthy people across ages. A J-beta primer mix and a sample-barcoded 5' primer were used in a second PCR of about 7 to 12 cycles. TCRdb reprocessed the 5' RACE reads via MiXCR and lists one record per CDR3 protein. This table holds about 810,000 distinct CDR3 sequences, 36% found once. The sample comprised blood. The receptors stem from a man between 18 and 29 years old in good health.

Of note for this clonotype: It may be a read error: a sequence one base away is much more abundant. The rearrangement links TRBV20-1 to TRBJ2-4; tentatively, D is TRBD1 (5 bases). In germline, CDR1 is DFQATT, CDR2 SNEGSKA (reference sequence). Trimming removed 6 bases at V and 0 bases at J, with 9 bases between. The CDR3 consists of 13 residues. The CDR3 DNA reads TGCAGTGCACAGGCAGTAGCCAAAAACATTCAGTACTTC. Translation: CSAQAVAKNIQYF.

The V call is TRBV15, the J call TRBJ2-5, with 9 bases matching TRBD2. CDR3 length: 15 residues. Germline V CDR1 and CDR2: LNHNV, YYDKDF (reference sequence). Trimming cost V 0 bases and J 1 base; bases outside gene matches: 0. The CDR3, as DNA: TGTGCCACCAGCAGAGAGCGGGGGGGCCAAGAGACCCAGTACTTC. It codes for CATSRERGGQETQYF.

The chain uses TRBV15 and TRBJ2-7, with TRBD1 matching 7 bases. The CDR3 loop spans 14 amino acids. V was pared by 5 bases and J by 2 bases, with 6 bases of the junction left unmatched. CDR1 and CDR2 (germline): LNHNV, YYDKDF (reference sequence). Here the CDR3 reads CATSLNRGAYEQYF. In DNA form, the CDR3 reads TGTGCCACCAGCCTTAACAGGGGAGCCTACGAGCAGTACTTC.